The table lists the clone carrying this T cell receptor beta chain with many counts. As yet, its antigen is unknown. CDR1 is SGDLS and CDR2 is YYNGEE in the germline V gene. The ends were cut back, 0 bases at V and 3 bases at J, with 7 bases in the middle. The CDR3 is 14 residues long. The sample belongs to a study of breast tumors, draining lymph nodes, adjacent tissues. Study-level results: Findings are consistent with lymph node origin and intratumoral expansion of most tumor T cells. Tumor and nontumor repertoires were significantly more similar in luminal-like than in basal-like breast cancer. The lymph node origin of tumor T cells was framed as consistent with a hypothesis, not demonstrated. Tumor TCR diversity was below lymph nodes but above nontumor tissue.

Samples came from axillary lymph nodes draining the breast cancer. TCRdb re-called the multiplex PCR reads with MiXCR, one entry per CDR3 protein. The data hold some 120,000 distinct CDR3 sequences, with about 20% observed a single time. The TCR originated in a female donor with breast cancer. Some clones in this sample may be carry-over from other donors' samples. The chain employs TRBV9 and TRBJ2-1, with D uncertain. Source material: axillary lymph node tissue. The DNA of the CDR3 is TGTGCCAGCAGCGTAGAGACGGACTACAATGAGCAGTTCTTC. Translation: CASSVETDYNEQFF.